The next 6 T cell receptor beta chains were all read from a single sample in a study of blood T cell repertoires in COVID-19. Here immunoSEQ multiplex PCR was the method, and the copy in TCRdb shows in-frame clones only, minus some. The table has roughly 130,000 clones, approximately 80% seen once; the top ten hold 3%. The sample consisted of peripheral blood. These receptors were taken from a woman older than 75 with acute or convalescent COVID-19.

V usage is TRBV18 and J usage is TRBJ1-4; 9 nucleotides line up with TRBD1. CDR3 size: 13 residues. CDR1 is KGHSH, CDR2 LQKENI, per germline. The junction had 6 bases not matched to a gene; V was cut back by 8 bases and J by 8 bases. The CDR3 DNA is TGTGCCAGCCGGACCGGGACAGGGGAAAAACTGTTTTTT. Translating gives CASRTGTGEKLFF.

The rearrangement joins TRBV6-1 to TRBJ2-3; 8 bases match TRBD1. V shed 2 bases and J 3 bases; nucleotides not matched to a gene: 7. This CDR3 is 16 amino acids long. Germline V gene sequence: CDR1 MNHNS, CDR2 SASEGT. This CDR3 reads CASSENFGQGTDTQYF. The CDR3 coding sequence is TGTGCCAGCAGTGAAAATTTTGGACAGGGTACAGATACGCAGTATTTT.

The chain employs TRBV15 and TRBJ1-1, with a possible D match to TRBD1 (6 bases). V was trimmed by 5 bases and J by 1 base, leaving 8 bases between them. This CDR3 spans 13 amino acids. Germline lookup yields CDR1 LNHNV and CDR2 YYDKDF (reference sequence). This CDR3 is CATSLDRNTEAFF. The CDR3 region has the DNA TGTGCCACCAGCCTGGACAGGAACACTGAAGCTTTCTTT.

The chain links TRBV20-1 to TRBJ2-3; 8 nucleotides match TRBD2. J gave up 2 bases and V 4 bases, and 8 bases lay outside the gene matches. The CDR3 sequence is 15 residues long. Germline-derived CDR1 and CDR2 are DFQATT and SNEGSKA (reference sequence). CDR3 amino acids: CSATDRRGDTDTQYF. For the CDR3, the DNA is TGCAGTGCTACTGATAGGCGGGGGGACACAGATACGCAGTATTTT.

The J gene is TRBJ1-4, the V gene TRBV5-6; 9 nucleotides align to TRBD1. V lost 3 bases to trimming and J lost 1 base; unmatched junction nucleotides: 4. CDR1 is SGHDT and CDR2 is YYEEEE in the germline V gene. CDR3 length: 16 amino acids. CDR3 nucleotide sequence: TGTGCCAGCAGCTGGGGACAGGGTCTAACTAATGAAAAACTGTTTTTT. Protein sequence: CASSWGQGLTNEKLFF.

The CDR3 region has the DNA TGTGCCAGCAGCCAAGAACTTGTCACCGGGGAGCTGTTTTTT. Protein product: CASSQELVTGELFF. V and J are TRBV3-1 (or the pseudogene TRBV3-2) and TRBJ2-2; D unresolved. Per the germline V gene, CDR1 is LGHDT and CDR2 is YNNKEL (reference sequence). Trimming left V 0 bases short and J 4 bases short, with 6 bases between. The CDR3 sequence is 14 residues long.